This T cell receptor (beta chain) came from a study of post-analysis software for immune sequencing data. On the study more broadly: The disease courses covered relapsing-remitting, secondary progressive and progressive-relapsing multiple sclerosis. Whole-study results and caveats: Elevated frequency relative to controls characterized a handful of TRBV segments in patients, TRBV5-6, TRBV5-1 and TRBV20-1 among them.

Turning to this clonotype: Its antigen is not identified.

Trimming took off 4 bases at V and 7 bases at J, with 26 bases between the two ends. Germline loops: CDR1 SGHRS, CDR2 YFSETQ. This CDR3 contains 17 residues. Unique molecular identifiers were carried by the TCR beta cDNA libraries. TCRdb called the PCR reads again in MiXCR, with one record for every CDR3 protein. Among some 240,000 distinct CDR3 sequences listed, 36% were seen once. The rearrangement uses TRBV5-1 and TRBJ1-1; the D gene is possibly TRBD1 (5 bases). The specimen was blood. The TCR comes from a girl between 10 and 17 years old with multiple sclerosis. CDR3 DNA sequence: TGCGCCAGCAGCCTGGCATTGGGACTCGATGGAAGCGGTGAAGCTTTCTTT. Its protein product is CASSLALGLDGSGEAFF.